This T cell receptor (beta chain) was sequenced for a study of graft-versus-host responses after intestinal transplantation. Study information: Recipients had transplants, and these were multivisceral, liver-intestinal, or isolated intestinal. The recipients all started with anti-thymocyte globulin induction and then took tacrolimus and steroids for 2 to 4 years. General study points: Detected in recipient marrow were GvH clones, some of which were first observed in ileum or blood.

Data came from immunoSEQ multiplex PCR; TCRdb stores just in-frame clones and leaves some out. The table shows more than 10,000 clones, with approximately 84% occurring only once. About this clone itself: Antigen: not known.

The CDR3 runs to 12 residues. The ends were cut back, 0 bases at V and 2 bases at J, with 4 bases in the middle. In germline, CDR1 is GTSNPN, CDR2 SVGIG (reference sequence). Sample: PBMCs, taken almost 310 days after intestinal transplant. The origin of this receptor is a human patient who received an intestinal transplant, so some T cells may come from the graft donor. The V gene is TRBV30, the J gene TRBJ1-1; D is ambiguous. Written as DNA, the CDR3 is TGTGCCTGGAGTGTAAGAAACACTGAAGCTTTCTTT. Its translation is CAWSVRNTEAFF.